This TCR beta chain was captured in a study of T cells in women clearing cervical HPV infection. Clones were read by immunoSEQ multiplex PCR, and TCRdb kept only the in-frame ones, dropping some. Seen in this sample are about 35,000 clones; the ten most common clones hold under 7%. Worth noting for this clone: One junction end does not reproduce the germline sequence, and a read error may be involved. The same CDR3 also results from other DNA sequences found in this sample.

The sample taken for sequencing was blood buffy coat. The origin of this receptor is a woman aged 18 to 75 with a cervical HPV16 infection that either progressed to CIN3+ or cleared (not recorded which).

The DNA read from the CDR3 is TGTGCCAGCAGTGAATACAGGGATGGG. Its protein is CASSEYRDG. In full, the CDR3 reads CASSEYRDGYTF. The chain combines TRBV6-1 with TRBJ1-2; a weak D match, TRBD1 (6 bases). The read ends 3 residues early relative to the CDR3; the germline J gene fills the gap. The length of the CDR3 is 12 residues. Germline-derived CDR1 and CDR2 are MNHNS and SASEGT.